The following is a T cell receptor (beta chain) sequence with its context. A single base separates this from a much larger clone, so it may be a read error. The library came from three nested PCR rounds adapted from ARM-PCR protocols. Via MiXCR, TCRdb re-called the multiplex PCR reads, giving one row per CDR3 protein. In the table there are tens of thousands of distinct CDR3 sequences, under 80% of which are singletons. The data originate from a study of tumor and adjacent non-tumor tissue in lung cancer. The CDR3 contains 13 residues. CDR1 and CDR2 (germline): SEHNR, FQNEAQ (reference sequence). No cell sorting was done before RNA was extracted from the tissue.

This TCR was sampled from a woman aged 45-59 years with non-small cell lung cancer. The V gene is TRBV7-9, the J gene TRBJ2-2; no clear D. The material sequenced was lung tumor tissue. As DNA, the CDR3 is TGTGCCAGCAGCTTGGGGAACGCCGGGGAGCTGTTTTTT. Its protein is CASSLGNAGELFF. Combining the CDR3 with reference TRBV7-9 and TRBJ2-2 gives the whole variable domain DTGVSQNPRHKITKRGQNVTFRCDPISEHNRLYWYRQTLGQGPEFLTYFQNEAQLEKSRLLSDRFSAERPKGSFSTLEIQRTEQGDSAMYLCASSLGNAGELFFGEGSRLTVL.